Below, one TCR beta chain is given with its context. The CDR3 sequence is 15 residues long. V gave up 6 bases and J gave up 4 bases; unmatched junction bases: 11. The V gene's germline CDR1 is SEHNR and CDR2 FQNEAQ (reference sequence). Per the study methods: Reference gene primer amplification gave nucleated cell count estimates. Some clones are missing from TCRdb's copy, which holds only in-frame ones; the method was immunoSEQ multiplex PCR. That table is the source of V, J and clone size, and D and trimming were worked out from the DNA. The data show more than 80,000 clones, with around 78% seen just once and around 6.2% held by the top ten. These data originate in a study of blood T cell repertoires in COVID-19. About the study: Collection of acute and convalescent COVID-19 samples took place in the United States, Italy and Spain. PBMCs, B-cell-depleted T cells, or T cells were the source of the cDNA or gDNA that made up the material.

Seattle patients were enrolled while actively infected and followed longitudinally. The sequence was obtained from an elderly man with COVID-19, enrolled during active disease. Sequencing used peripheral blood. This rearrangement joins TRBV7-9 to TRBJ1-1; 7 bases are a match to TRBD1. In DNA form, the CDR3 reads TGTGCCAGCAGTTCTCTCAGGGGGGTGGGCACTGAAGCTTTCTTT. Its protein is CASSSLRGVGTEAFF.